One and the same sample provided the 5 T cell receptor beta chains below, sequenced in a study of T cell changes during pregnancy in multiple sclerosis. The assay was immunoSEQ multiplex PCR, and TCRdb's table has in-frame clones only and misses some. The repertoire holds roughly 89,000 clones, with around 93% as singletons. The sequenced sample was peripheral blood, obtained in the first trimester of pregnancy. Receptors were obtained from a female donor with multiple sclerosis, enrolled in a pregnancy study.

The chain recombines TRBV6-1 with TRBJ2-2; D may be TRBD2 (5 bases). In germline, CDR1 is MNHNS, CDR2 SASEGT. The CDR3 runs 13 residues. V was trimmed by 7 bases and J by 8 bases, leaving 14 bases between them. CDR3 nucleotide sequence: TGTGCCAGCATCGGACTCCCGGCGGGGGAGCTGTTTTTT. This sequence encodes CASIGLPAGELFF.

This CDR3 reads CASSQTLDRSYNEQFF. DNA for the CDR3: TGTGCCAGCAGCCAAACGCTGGACAGGTCCTACAATGAGCAGTTCTTC. The rearrangement uses TRBV4-2 and TRBJ2-1, with 7 bases aligning to TRBD1. V lost 2 bases, J lost 1 base, and 5 bases stayed unmatched. Germline loops: CDR1 LGHNA, CDR2 YNFKEQ. The CDR3 extends over 16 amino acids.

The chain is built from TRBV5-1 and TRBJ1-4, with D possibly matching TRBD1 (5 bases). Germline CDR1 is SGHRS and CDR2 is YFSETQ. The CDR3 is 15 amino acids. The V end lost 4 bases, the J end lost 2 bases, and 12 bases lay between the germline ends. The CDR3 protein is CASSRSGYTNEKLFF. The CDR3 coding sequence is TGCGCCAGCAGCCGTTCAGGGTACACTAATGAAAAACTGTTTTTT.

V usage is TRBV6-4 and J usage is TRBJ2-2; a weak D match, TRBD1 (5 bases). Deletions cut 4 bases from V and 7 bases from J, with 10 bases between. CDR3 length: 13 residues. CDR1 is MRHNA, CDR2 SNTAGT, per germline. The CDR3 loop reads CASSAQGGGELFF. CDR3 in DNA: TGTGCCAGCAGTGCCCAGGGCGGCGGGGAGCTGTTTTTT.

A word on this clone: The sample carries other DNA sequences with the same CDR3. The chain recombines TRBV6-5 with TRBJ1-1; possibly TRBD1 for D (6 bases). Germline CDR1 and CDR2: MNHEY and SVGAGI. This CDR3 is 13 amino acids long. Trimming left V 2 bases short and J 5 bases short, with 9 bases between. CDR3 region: CASSYGGGTEAFF. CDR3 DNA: TGTGCCAGCAGTTACGGGGGCGGGACTGAAGCTTTCTTT.